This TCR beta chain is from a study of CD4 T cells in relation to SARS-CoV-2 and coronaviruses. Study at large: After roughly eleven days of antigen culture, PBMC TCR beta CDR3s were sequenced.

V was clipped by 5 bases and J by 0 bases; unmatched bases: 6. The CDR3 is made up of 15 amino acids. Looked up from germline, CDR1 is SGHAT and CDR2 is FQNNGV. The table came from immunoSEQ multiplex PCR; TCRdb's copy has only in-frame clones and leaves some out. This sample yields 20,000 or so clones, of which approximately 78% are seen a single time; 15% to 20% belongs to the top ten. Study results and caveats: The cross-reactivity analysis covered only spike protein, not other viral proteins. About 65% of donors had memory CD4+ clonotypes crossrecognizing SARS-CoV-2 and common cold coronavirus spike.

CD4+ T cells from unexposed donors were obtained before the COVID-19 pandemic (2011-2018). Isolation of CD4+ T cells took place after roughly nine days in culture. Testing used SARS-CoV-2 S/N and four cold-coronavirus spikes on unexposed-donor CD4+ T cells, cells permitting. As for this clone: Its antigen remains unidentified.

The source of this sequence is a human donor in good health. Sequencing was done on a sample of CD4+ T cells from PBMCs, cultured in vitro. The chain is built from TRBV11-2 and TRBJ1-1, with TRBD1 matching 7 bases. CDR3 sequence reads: CASSAQTGVNTEAFF. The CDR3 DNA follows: TGTGCCAGCAGCGCCCAAACAGGGGTGAACACTGAAGCTTTCTTT. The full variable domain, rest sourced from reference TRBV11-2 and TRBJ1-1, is EAGVAQSPRYKIIEKRQSVAFWCNPISGHATLYWYQQILGQGPKLLIQFQNNGVVDDSQLPKDRFSAERLKGVDSTLKIQPAKLEDSAVYLCASSAQTGVNTEAFFGQGTRLTVV.